This entry lists 3 T cell receptor beta chains sequenced from one sample in a study of human T cells and chemical hapten exposure. It was unfractionated whole blood from which total RNA was extracted. For the library, individual cDNA molecules each received unique molecular identifiers. TCRdb ran MiXCR on the reads and lists one entry per CDR3 protein. In the table there are around 120,000 distinct CDR3 sequences, around 9% of which are singletons. Sequences were obtained from whole blood. The receptor source for this set is a human donor in good health. Some clones in this sample may be carry-over from other donors' samples.

The rearrangement links TRBV10-3 to TRBJ2-1; 11 bases are shared with TRBD2. J gave up 6 bases and V 2 bases, and 6 bases lay outside the gene matches. The germline gives CDR1 ENHRY, CDR2 SYGVKD. The CDR3 is 16 residues long. The CDR3 protein is CAISEKTSGAVNEQFF. For the CDR3, the DNA is TGTGCCATCAGTGAGAAGACTAGCGGGGCCGTCAATGAGCAGTTCTTC.

This clonotype was observed at least ten times. This rearrangement joins TRBV7-6 to TRBJ2-7; TRBD1 matches at 11 bases. This CDR3 is 15 amino acids long. CDR1 is SGHVS and CDR2 is FNYEAQ in the germline V gene. Losses at the gene ends were 5 bases for V and 3 bases for J; bases not matched to a gene: 6. The CDR3 DNA is TGTGCCAGCAGCGGACAGGGGGCTGGTGGCTACGAGCAGTACTTC. Protein: CASSGQGAGGYEQYF.

The rearrangement uses TRBV20-1 and TRBJ2-5, with D tentatively TRBD1 or TRBD2 (5 bases each). The CDR3 spans 13 residues. Trimming took 6 bases from V and 2 from J, leaving 13 bases between them. Germline loops: CDR1 DFQATT, CDR2 SNEGSKA (reference sequence). CDR3 in amino acids: CSATGTGQETQYF. CDR3 DNA: TGCAGTGCGACCGGGACGGGTCAAGAGACCCAGTACTTC.